This T cell receptor (beta chain) emerged from a study of T cell responses to AZD1222 COVID-19 vaccine. Study-wide points: Most donors were white British, females outnumbered males, and clonal diversity was possibly underestimated.

This clone has only one observation. Its antigen is currently unknown. The data were produced by immunoSEQ multiplex PCR, yet TCRdb's version contains in-frame clones alone and is incomplete. This table holds some 120,000 clones, more than 80% found once. The germline CDR1 and CDR2 sequences are LNHNV and YYDKDF (reference sequence). Trimming took 5 bases from V and 0 from J; bases not matched to a gene: 17. The CDR3 covers 19 residues. This clonotype was sampled from an adult who received the MenACWY meningococcal vaccine as a control. V gene TRBV15 combines with J gene TRBJ2-7, with 9 bases lining up with TRBD2. This sample comprised peripheral blood, obtained 28 days after the second dose of the MenACWY control vaccine. CDR3: CATSCDRARGRGGSYEQYF. In DNA form, the CDR3 reads TGTGCCACCAGCTGTGATCGGGCTCGCGGGAGGGGGGGCTCCTACGAGCAGTACTTC.